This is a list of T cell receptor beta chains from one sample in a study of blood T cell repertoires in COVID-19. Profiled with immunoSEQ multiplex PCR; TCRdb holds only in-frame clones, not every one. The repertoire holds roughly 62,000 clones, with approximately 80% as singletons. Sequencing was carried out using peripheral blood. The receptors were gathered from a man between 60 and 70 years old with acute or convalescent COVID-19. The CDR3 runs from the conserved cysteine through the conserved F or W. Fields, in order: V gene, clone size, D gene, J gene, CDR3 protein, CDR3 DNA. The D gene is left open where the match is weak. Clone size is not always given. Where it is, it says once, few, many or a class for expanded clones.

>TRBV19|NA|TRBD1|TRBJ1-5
CASSIGTGANQPQHF
TGTGCCAGTAGTATAGGGACAGGGGCCAATCAGCCCCAGCATTTT
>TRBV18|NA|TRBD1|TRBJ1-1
CASSLQTGAVNTEAFF
TGTGCCAGCTCGCTACAAACAGGGGCGGTGAACACTGAAGCTTTCTTT
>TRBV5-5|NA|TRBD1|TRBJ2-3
CASSFLPGQGIIADTQYF
TGTGCCAGCAGCTTTCTACCGGGACAGGGGATAATCGCAGATACGCAGTATTTT
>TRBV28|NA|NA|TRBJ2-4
CASSLAANIQYF
TGTGCCAGCAGTTTAGCGGCCAACATTCAGTACTTC
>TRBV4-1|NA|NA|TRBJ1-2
CASSHTISGIYGYTF
TGCGCCAGCAGCCACACTATATCGGGAATCTATGGCTACACCTTC
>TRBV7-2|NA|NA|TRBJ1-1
CASSYSELQGTEAFF
TGTGCCAGCAGCTATTCGGAATTACAGGGCACTGAAGCTTTCTTT
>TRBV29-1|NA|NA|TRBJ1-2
CSVAGGWDGYTF
TGCAGCGTCGCGGGGGGGTGGGATGGCTACACCTTC
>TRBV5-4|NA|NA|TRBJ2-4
CASSTDRHGIQYF
TGTGCCAGCAGCACCGACAGGCACGGCATTCAGTACTTC
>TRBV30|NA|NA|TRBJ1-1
CAWSPPRGKFMNTEAFF
TGTGCCTGGTCGCCCCCCAGGGGAAAATTTATGAACACTGAAGCTTTCTTT
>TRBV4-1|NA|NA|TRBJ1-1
CASSQGGGKLRGTEAFF
TGCGCCAGCAGCCAAGGGGGGGGAAAATTGAGGGGCACTGAAGCTTTCTTT
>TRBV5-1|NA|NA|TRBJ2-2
CASSKGWAGELFF
TGCGCCAGCAGCAAGGGGTGGGCCGGGGAGCTGTTTTTT
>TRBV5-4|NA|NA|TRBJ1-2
CASSLNGQGTYGYTF
TGTGCCAGCAGCTTGAACGGGCAGGGGACCTATGGCTACACCTTC
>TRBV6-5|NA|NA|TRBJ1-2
CASTDEWGRGYTF
TGTGCCAGCACCGATGAATGGGGGCGAGGCTACACCTTC
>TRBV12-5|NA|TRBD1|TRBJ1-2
CASGPTGTENNYGYTF
TGTGCTAGTGGTCCTACCGGGACAGAAAATAACTATGGCTACACCTTC
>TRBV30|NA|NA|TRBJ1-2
CACSRPRPLYGYTF
TGTGCCTGTTCTCGACCGCGGCCCCTCTATGGCTACACCTTC
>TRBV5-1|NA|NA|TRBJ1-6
CASSPEGGDRPNSPLHF
TGCGCCAGCAGCCCCGAGGGAGGGGATCGGCCGAATTCACCCCTCCACTTT
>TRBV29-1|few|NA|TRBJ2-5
CSVVQGWETQYF
TGCAGCGTGGTACAGGGTTGGGAGACCCAGTACTTC
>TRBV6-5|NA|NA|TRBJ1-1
CASRQFMNTEAFF
TGTGCCAGCAGACAGTTCATGAACACTGAAGCTTTCTTT
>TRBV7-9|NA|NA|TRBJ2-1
CASSLVGEEQFF
TGTGCCAGCAGCTTAGTGGGAGAGGAGCAGTTCTTC
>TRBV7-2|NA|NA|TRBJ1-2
CASSPPGANYGYTF
TGTGCCAGCAGCCCCCCGGGGGCTAACTATGGCTACACCTTC
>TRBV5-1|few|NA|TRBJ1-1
CASSFGLVLNTEAFF
TGCGCCAGCAGCTTTGGACTGGTGTTGAACACTGAAGCTTTCTTT
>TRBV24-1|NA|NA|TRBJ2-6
CATSGTPGLYNSGANVLTF
TGTGCCACCAGTGGGACTCCGGGACTTTATAACTCTGGGGCCAACGTCCTGACTTTC
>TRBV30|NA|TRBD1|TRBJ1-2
CAWSVPGWDRPYGYTF
TGTGCCTGGAGTGTACCCGGTTGGGACAGGCCTTATGGCTACACCTTC
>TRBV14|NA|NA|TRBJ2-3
CASSRGGLGRREGTDTQYF
TGTGCCAGCAGCCGGGGGGGCTTAGGCCGACGGGAGGGCACAGATACGCAGTATTTT
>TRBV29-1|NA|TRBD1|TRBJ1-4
CSAQQGNEKLFF
TGCAGCGCCCAACAGGGGAATGAAAAACTGTTTTTT
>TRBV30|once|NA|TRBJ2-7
CAWSQNLQGRSYEQYF
TGTGCCTGGAGCCAAAATCTACAGGGAAGGAGCTACGAGCAGTACTTC
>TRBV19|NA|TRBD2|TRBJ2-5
CASRTSGGAETQYF
TGTGCCAGCCGAACTAGCGGGGGGGCAGAGACCCAGTACTTC
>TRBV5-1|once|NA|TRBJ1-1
CASSMTIMNTEAFF
TGCGCCAGCAGCATGACTATTATGAACACTGAAGCTTTCTTT
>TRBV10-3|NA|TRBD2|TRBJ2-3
CAISEGLAGATDTQYF
TGTGCCATCAGTGAAGGACTAGCGGGGGCCACAGATACGCAGTATTTT
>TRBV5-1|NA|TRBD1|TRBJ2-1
CASSYRQGTYNEQFF
TGCGCCAGCAGTTATCGACAGGGTACGTACAATGAGCAGTTCTTC
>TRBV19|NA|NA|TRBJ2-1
CASKTGVSPYNEQFF
TGTGCCAGTAAAACGGGAGTTAGCCCTTACAATGAGCAGTTCTTC
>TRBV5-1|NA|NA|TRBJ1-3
CASGPVFSGNTIYF
TGCGCCAGCGGCCCCGTTTTCTCTGGAAACACCATATATTTT
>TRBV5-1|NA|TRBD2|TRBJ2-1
CASSPPLAGGDNEQFF
TGCGCCAGCAGCCCCCCACTAGCGGGGGGGGATAATGAGCAGTTCTTC
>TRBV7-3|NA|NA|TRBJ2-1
CASSPSTAGSEQFF
TGTGCCAGCAGCCCGAGTACGGCGGGGAGTGAGCAGTTCTTC
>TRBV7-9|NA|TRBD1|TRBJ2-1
CASSVDRGSYNEQFF
TGTGCCAGCAGCGTTGACAGGGGATCCTACAATGAGCAGTTCTTC
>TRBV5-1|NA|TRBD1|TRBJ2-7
CASSWGTGPYEQYF
TGCGCCAGCAGCTGGGGGACAGGACCCTACGAGCAGTACTTC
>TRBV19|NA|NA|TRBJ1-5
CASSIRQTSNQPQHF
TGTGCCAGTAGTATCCGCCAGACTAGTAATCAGCCCCAGCATTTT
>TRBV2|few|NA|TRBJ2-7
CASSEGGWDEQYF
TGTGCCAGCAGTGAGGGGGGATGGGACGAGCAGTACTTC
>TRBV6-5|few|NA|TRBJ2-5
CASSPVEETQYF
TGTGCCAGCAGTCCCGTTGAAGAGACCCAGTACTTC
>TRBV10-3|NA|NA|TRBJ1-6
CAITSSYNSPLHF
TGTGCCATCACGAGCTCCTATAATTCACCCCTCCACTTT
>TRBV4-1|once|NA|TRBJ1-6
CASSQDLALSPLHF
TGCGCCAGCAGCCAAGATCTAGCCCTCTCACCCCTCCACTTT